This is a list of T cell receptor beta chains from one sample in a study of OX40 agonist ivuxolimab in advanced cancers. The assay was immunoSEQ multiplex PCR, and TCRdb's table has in-frame clones only and misses some. The table has 35,000 to 45,000 clones, about 80% seen once. This sample comprised CD4+ or CD8+ T cells sorted from blood, obtained in a trial of the OX40 agonist ivuxolimab. The receptors derive from an adult with an advanced solid tumor such as melanoma, head and neck, liver or kidney cancer. Each CDR3 is given with its conserved first and last residue. Fields, in order: J gene, V gene, CDR3 protein.

TRBJ2-5 | TRBV6-5 | CASSRGETQYF
TRBJ1-2 | TRBV5-5 | CASSGTKYGYTF
TRBJ1-2 | TRBV5-6 | CASSLTGSGYTF
TRBJ2-1 | TRBV19 | CASSIKGAGSSYNEQFF
TRBJ1-3 | TRBV6-1 | CASSVVGSGVGNTIYF
TRBJ1-6 | TRBV10-3 | CAISEPGTVNSPLHF
TRBJ1-3 | TRBV2 | CASSVGQASGNTIYF
TRBJ1-1 | TRBV7-6 | CASSSIEAGTEAFF
TRBJ2-2 | TRBV7-6 | CASSPLGAGELFF
TRBJ1-2 | TRBV5-6 | CASSPQGRVNYGYTF
TRBJ2-4 | TRBV9 | CASSAGDNHLSF
TRBJ1-5 | TRBV2 | CASRGTGVHF
TRBJ1-2 | TRBV20-1 | CSAETDYGYTF
TRBJ1-5 | TRBV12-5 | CASGLLRTGGNQPQHF
TRBJ1-1 | TRBV7-8 | CASSLQRVRNTEAFF
TRBJ2-7 | TRBV29-1 | CSVSSVSSYEQYF
TRBJ2-1 | TRBV11-1 | CASSIGQGRYEQFF
TRBJ2-3 | TRBV7-2 | CASSLPGEGGTDTQYF
TRBJ2-5 | TRBV5-1 | CASSLDGRPHQETQYF
TRBJ2-1 | TRBV6-5 | CASSHPEGEQFF
TRBJ1-1 | TRBV9 | CASSVVDGGDTEAFF
TRBJ1-2 | TRBV6-1 | CASSEPGQRYTF
TRBJ1-2 | TRBV5-1 | CASSLAVGQGLGYTF
TRBJ2-4 | TRBV7-2 | CASSLNKNIQYF
TRBJ2-5 | TRBV25-1 | CASSEGETGEHF
TRBJ1-2 | TRBV5-6 | CASSPLGGDYGYTF
TRBJ2-5 | TRBV6-1 | CASNPPGKETQYF
TRBJ1-1 | TRBV6-6 | CASNPRKGEVTEAFF
TRBJ1-5 | TRBV6-1 | CASISEGDQPQHF
TRBJ2-6 | TRBV5-1 | CASSFGWTDLLFSGANVLTF
TRBJ2-7 | TRBV2 | CASSDGTGNRYEQYF
TRBJ2-5 | TRBV6-6 | CASRKGQGSGETQYF